This T cell receptor beta chain is from a study of T cells in Graves' hyperthyroidism and ophthalmopathy. Researchers took RNA transcripts and amplified the TCR beta CDR3 regions from them. HTBI primers drove first-round RT-PCR of the TCR CDR3. TCRdb reprocessed the multiplex PCR reads with MiXCR, giving one entry per CDR3 protein. The data contain a few hundred thousand distinct CDR3 sequences, approximately 15% of them singletons. This clonotype was seen ten or more times. The CDR3 length is 14 residues. The germline V and J ends were trimmed by 6 bases and 6 bases, with 15 bases remaining between them.

Material: blood. This sequence originates from a woman in her 30s with Graves' hyperthyroidism that later progressed to Graves' ophthalmopathy. The rearrangement uses TRBV12-3 or TRBV12-4 and TRBJ2-1; D might be TRBD1 or TRBD2, each matching 5 bases. The CDR3: CASSPPGTFNEQFF. The CDR3 DNA is TGTGCCAGCAGCCCCCCCGGGACGTTCAATGAGCAGTTCTTC.